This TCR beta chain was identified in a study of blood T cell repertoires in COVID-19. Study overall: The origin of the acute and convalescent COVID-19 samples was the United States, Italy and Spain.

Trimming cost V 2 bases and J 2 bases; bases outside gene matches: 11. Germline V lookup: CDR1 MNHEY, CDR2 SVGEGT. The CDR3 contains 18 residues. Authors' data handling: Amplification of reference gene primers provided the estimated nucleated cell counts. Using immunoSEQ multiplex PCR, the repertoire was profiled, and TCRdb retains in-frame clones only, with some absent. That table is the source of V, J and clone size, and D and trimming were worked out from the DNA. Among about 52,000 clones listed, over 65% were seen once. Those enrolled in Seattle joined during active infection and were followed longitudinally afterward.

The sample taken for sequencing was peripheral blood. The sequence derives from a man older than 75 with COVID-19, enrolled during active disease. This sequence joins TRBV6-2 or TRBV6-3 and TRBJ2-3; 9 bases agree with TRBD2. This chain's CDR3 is CASSYGGGAIKNTDTQYF. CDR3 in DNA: TGTGCCAGCAGTTACGGCGGGGGGGCGATCAAGAACACAGATACGCAGTATTTT.